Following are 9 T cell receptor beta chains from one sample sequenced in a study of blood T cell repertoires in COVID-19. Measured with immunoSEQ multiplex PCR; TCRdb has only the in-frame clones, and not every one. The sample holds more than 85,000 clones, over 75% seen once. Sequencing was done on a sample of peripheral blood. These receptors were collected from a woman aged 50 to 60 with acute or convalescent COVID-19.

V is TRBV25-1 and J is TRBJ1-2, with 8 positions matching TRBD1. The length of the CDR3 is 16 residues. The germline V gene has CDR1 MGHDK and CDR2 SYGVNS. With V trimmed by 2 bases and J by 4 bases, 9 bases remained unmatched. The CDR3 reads CASSEGAGGRFYGYTF. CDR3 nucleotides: TGTGCCAGCAGTGAAGGGGCAGGGGGCCGATTCTATGGCTACACCTTC.

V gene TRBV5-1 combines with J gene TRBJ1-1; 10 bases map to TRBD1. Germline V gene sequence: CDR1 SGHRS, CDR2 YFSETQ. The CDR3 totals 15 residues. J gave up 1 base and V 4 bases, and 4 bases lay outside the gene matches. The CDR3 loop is CASSTGQGENTEAFF. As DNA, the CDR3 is TGCGCCAGCAGCACCGGACAGGGGGAGAACACTGAAGCTTTCTTT. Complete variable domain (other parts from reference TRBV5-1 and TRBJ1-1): KAGVTQTPRYLIKTRGQQVTLSCSPISGHRSVSWYQQTPGQGLQFLFEYFSETQRNKGNFPGRFSGRQFSNSRSEMNVSTLELGDSALYLCASSTGQGENTEAFFGQGTRLTVV.

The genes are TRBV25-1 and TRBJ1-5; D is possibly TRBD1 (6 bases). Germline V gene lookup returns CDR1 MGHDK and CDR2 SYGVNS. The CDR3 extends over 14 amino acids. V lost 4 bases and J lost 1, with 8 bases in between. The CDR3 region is CASSGQGSNQPQHF. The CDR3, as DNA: TGTGCCAGCAGTGGCCAGGGGAGCAATCAGCCCCAGCATTTT.

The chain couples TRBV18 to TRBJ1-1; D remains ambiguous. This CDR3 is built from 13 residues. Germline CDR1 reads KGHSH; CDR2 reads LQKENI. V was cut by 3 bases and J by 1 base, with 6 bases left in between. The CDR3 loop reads CASSPRANTEAFF. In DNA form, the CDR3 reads TGTGCCAGCTCACCTAGAGCGAACACTGAAGCTTTCTTT.

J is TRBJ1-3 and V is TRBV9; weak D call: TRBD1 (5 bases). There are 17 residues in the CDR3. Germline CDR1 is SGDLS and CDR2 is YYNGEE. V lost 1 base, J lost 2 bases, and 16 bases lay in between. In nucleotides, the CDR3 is TGTGCCAGCAGCGTATTTAGGGACGGAGGGCCTGGAAACACCATATATTTT. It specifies CASSVFRDGGPGNTIYF. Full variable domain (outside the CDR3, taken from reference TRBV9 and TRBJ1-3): DSGVTQTPKHLITATGQRVTLRCSPRSGDLSVYWYQQSLDQGLQFLIQYYNGEERAKGNILERFSAQQFPDLHSELNLSSLELGDSALYFCASSVFRDGGPGNTIYFGEGSWLTVV.

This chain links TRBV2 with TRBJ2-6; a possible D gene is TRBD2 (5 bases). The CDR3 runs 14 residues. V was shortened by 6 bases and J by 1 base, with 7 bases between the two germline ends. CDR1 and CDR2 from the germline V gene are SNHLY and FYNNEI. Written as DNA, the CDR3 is TGTGCCAGCAGGACGGGATCTGGGGCCAACGTCCTGACTTTC. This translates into CASRTGSGANVLTF.

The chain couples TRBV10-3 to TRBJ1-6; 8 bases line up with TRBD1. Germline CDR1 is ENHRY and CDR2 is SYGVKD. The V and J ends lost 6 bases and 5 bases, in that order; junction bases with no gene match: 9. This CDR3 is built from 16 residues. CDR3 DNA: TGTGCCATCAGACCGACAGGGGCTTCTGATAATTCACCCCTCCACTTT. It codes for CAIRPTGASDNSPLHF.

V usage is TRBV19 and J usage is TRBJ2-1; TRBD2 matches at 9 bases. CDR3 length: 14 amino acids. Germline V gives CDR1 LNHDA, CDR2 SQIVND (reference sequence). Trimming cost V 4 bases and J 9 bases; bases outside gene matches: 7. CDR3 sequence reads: CASSTGGGAVEQFF. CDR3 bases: TGTGCCAGTAGTACTGGCGGGGGGGCAGTTGAGCAGTTCTTC. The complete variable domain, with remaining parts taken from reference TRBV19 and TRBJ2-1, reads DGGITQSPKYLFRKEGQNVTLSCEQNLNHDAMYWYRQDPGQGLRLIYYSQIVNDFQKGDIAEGYSVSREKKESFPLTVTSAQKNPTAFYLCASSTGGGAVEQFFGPGTRLTVL.

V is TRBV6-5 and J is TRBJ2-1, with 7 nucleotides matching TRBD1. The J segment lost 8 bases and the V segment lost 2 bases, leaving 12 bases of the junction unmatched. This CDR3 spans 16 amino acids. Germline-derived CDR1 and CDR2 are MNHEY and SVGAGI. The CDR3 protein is CASSYKTGLRFDEQFF. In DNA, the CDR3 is TGTGCCAGCAGTTACAAGACAGGGCTGAGGTTCGATGAGCAGTTCTTC.